This T cell receptor (beta chain) derives from a study of regulatory T cells in long-lasting Graves disease. Stated time point: newly diagnosed GD, antithyroid drugs for less than 3 months. Researchers made the TCR library from RNA that was extracted from PBMCs. It was American Thyroid Association guidelines that determined Graves' disease diagnosis. An endocrinology department in Xi'an, China, recruited the patients. The sample holds a few counts of this clonotype. Its antigen is not identified. Libraries of TCR beta came from iRepertoire HTBI primers plus Arm-PCR of CDR3 regions. Via MiXCR, TCRdb re-called the multiplex PCR reads, giving one row per CDR3 protein. The table shows about 430,000 distinct CDR3 sequences, with approximately 16% occurring only once. Study-level findings and limits: Sampling was limited to peripheral blood rather than thyroid tissue.

This sample also appeared in a second study, on T cells in Graves' hyperthyroidism and ophthalmopathy.

The sequence was collected from a woman aged 40 to 50 with Graves disease. The specimen was peripheral blood mononuclear cells (PBMCs), collected at new diagnosis, from a patient treated with antithyroid drugs.

CDR3 loop: CACGARVHYEQYF. CDR3 coding DNA: TGTGCCTGCGGAGCGAGGGTCCACTACGAGCAGTACTTC. V is TRBV12-3 or TRBV12-4 and J is TRBJ2-7, with D perhaps matching TRBD2 (5 bases). V was trimmed by 11 bases and J by 3 bases, leaving 17 bases between them. The length of the CDR3 is 13 residues.